The rows below give T cell receptor beta chains drawn from one sample of a study of blood T cells in healthy people across ages. TCRdb re-derived calls from the 5' RACE reads in MiXCR, one entry per CDR3 protein. The sample includes roughly 730,000 distinct CDR3 sequences, 56% of them seen just once. The sequencing sample was made of blood. These TCRs come from a man aged 35 to 55 in good health. Each CDR3 is given with its conserved first and last residue. D genes are given only for firm matches. Not all rows give a size; the values are once, few, many and, for expanded clones, a class.

V: TRBV29-1; D: .; size: few; J: TRBJ2-5; DNA: TGCAGCGTCTTCCACTCCGGGGGCGCATTCTGGGCCCAAGAGACCCAGTACTTC; CDR3: CSVFHSGGAFWAQETQYF
V: TRBV12-3/TRBV12-4; D: TRBD2; size: .; J: TRBJ2-7; DNA: TGTGCCAGCAGGGGGGGGACTAGCGGCACCCACGAGCAGTACTTC; CDR3: CASRGGTSGTHEQYF
V: TRBV20-1; D: TRBD1; size: .; J: TRBJ2-1; DNA: TGCAGTGCTAGATCCGGGACAGGGGGAAGTAGGGAGCAGTTCTTC; CDR3: CSARSGTGGSREQFF
V: TRBV3-1; D: .; size: .; J: TRBJ2-6; DNA: TGTGCCAGCAGCCAAGTGAGGTGGCCCTCTGGGGCCAACGTCCTGACTTTC; CDR3: CASSQVRWPSGANVLTF
V: TRBV3-1; D: .; size: .; J: TRBJ1-2; DNA: TGTGCCAGCAGCCAAGATTTAAGCAGAAGCTATGGCTACACCTTC; CDR3: CASSQDLSRSYGYTF
V: TRBV3-1; D: TRBD1; size: .; J: TRBJ2-2; DNA: TGTGCCAGCAGCCAATCCCGAGGCGGGACAGGCTCCACGAACACCGGGGAGCTGTTTTTT; CDR3: CASSQSRGGTGSTNTGELFF
V: TRBV29-1; D: .; size: few; J: TRBJ2-2; DNA: TGCAGCGTTGACGCGAACCCCGGGGAGCTGTTTTTT; CDR3: CSVDANPGELFF
V: TRBV28; D: TRBD2; size: few; J: TRBJ2-7; DNA: TGTGCCGGGCCAGGGATGAATGACATTGTGGGGACTAGCGGGAGGGCCTCTTACGAGCAGTACTTC; CDR3: CAGPGMNDIVGTSGRASYEQYF
V: TRBV27; D: TRBD2; size: few; J: TRBJ2-7; DNA: TGTGCCAGCAGTTTCGCCCCCCCGGGAGGGGAGCGGTTGAATGAGCAGTACTTC; CDR3: CASSFAPPGGERLNEQYF
V: TRBV29-1; D: TRBD1; size: .; J: TRBJ1-4; DNA: TGCAGCGTTTTGGGTCAGGGGGGCACTAATGAAAAACTGTTTTTT; CDR3: CSVLGQGGTNEKLFF
V: TRBV5-1; D: .; size: .; J: TRBJ1-4; DNA: TGCGCCAGCAGCCCGCGGCTTGCGGGGGATGAAAAACTGTTTTTT; CDR3: CASSPRLAGDEKLFF
V: TRBV7-3; D: .; size: few; J: TRBJ2-5; DNA: TGTGCCAGCAGCTTATGGGGCGGGACCCTCGAGGCCCAGTACTTC; CDR3: CASSLWGGTLEAQYF
V: TRBV20-1; D: .; size: few; J: TRBJ2-5; DNA: TGCAGTGCTAGAGATTATTTACGCGCGGCCAGCGGCCAAGAGACCCAGTACTTC; CDR3: CSARDYLRAASGQETQYF
V: TRBV7-2; D: .; size: .; J: TRBJ2-1; DNA: TGTGCCAGCAGCTTATCGAGGGAACAAAATGAGCAGTTCTTC; CDR3: CASSLSREQNEQFF
V: TRBV7-2; D: .; size: few; J: TRBJ2-6; DNA: TGTGCCAGCAGCCGAACTGGGTCTGGGGCCAACGTCCTGACTTTC; CDR3: CASSRTGSGANVLTF
V: TRBV7-7; D: TRBD2; size: .; J: TRBJ2-5; DNA: TGTGCTAGCAGCCTACAACCTACTAGCGGGGGGGCTTTAGAGACCCAGTACTTC; CDR3: CASSLQPTSGGALETQYF
V: TRBV16; D: .; size: .; J: TRBJ1-2; DNA: TGTGCCAGCAGCCCAGAGGCCTATGGCTACACCTTC; CDR3: CASSPEAYGYTF
V: TRBV7-8; D: .; size: many; J: TRBJ1-2; DNA: TGTGCCAGCAGCTTAGGGCAGGCGGGGGGCTACACCTTC; CDR3: CASSLGQAGGYTF
V: TRBV7-2; D: .; size: few; J: TRBJ1-1; DNA: TGTGCCAGCGGGTCCCAGACAATCAACACTGAAGCTTTCTTT; CDR3: CASGSQTINTEAFF
V: TRBV15; D: .; size: few; J: TRBJ1-5; DNA: TGTGCCACCAGCAACCTTCAGGGCAGTCAGCCCCAGCATTTT; CDR3: CATSNLQGSQPQHF
V: TRBV12-3/TRBV12-4; D: .; size: .; J: TRBJ1-5; DNA: TGTGCCAGCAGTGTAATAGGGTTGGGTCAGCCCCAGCATTTT; CDR3: CASSVIGLGQPQHF
V: TRBV7-6; D: .; size: few; J: TRBJ1-2; DNA: TGTGCCAGCAGCTTAGAGGCAGCGGTTAACTATGGCTACACCTTC; CDR3: CASSLEAAVNYGYTF
V: TRBV5-1; D: TRBD1; size: few; J: TRBJ2-7; DNA: TGCGCCAGCAGCTTCCGGGACAGCATATCCTCCTACGAGCAGTACTTC; CDR3: CASSFRDSISSYEQYF
V: TRBV12-3/TRBV12-4; D: .; size: .; J: TRBJ2-5; DNA: TGTGCCAGCAGGCAGCGGAAGGGCCCTCAAGAGACCCAGTACTTC; CDR3: CASRQRKGPQETQYF
V: TRBV7-8; D: .; size: .; J: TRBJ2-3; DNA: TGTGCCAGCAGCTTGGCTGGAGGGAAAAGCACAGATACGCAGTATTTT; CDR3: CASSLAGGKSTDTQYF
V: TRBV6-2/TRBV6-3; D: TRBD2; size: .; J: TRBJ2-3; DNA: TGTGCCAGCAGTTCCGGAAGCGGGAGGGGGACAGATACGCAGTATTTT; CDR3: CASSSGSGRGTDTQYF
V: TRBV9; D: .; size: .; J: TRBJ2-4; DNA: TGTGCCAGCATCGGGCTTCACATTCAGTACTTC; CDR3: CASIGLHIQYF
V: TRBV2; D: .; size: .; J: TRBJ2-7; DNA: TGTGCCAGCAGGTACGATGGAAGCGAGCAGTACTTC; CDR3: CASRYDGSEQYF
V: TRBV9; D: .; size: .; J: TRBJ2-7; DNA: TGTGCCAGCAGCGTAGTTCCCTCGGCCGAGCAGTACTTC; CDR3: CASSVVPSAEQYF
V: TRBV9; D: .; size: .; J: TRBJ2-5; DNA: TGTGCCAGCAGCAGAGGGGGGGTAACTGCCAATGAGCAGTACTTC; CDR3: CASSRGGVTANEQYF
V: TRBV11-2; D: .; size: .; J: TRBJ1-6; DNA: TGTGCCAGCAGCTTAGGGAGGGGCTCACCCCTCCACTTT; CDR3: CASSLGRGSPLHF
V: TRBV25-1; D: TRBD1; size: many; J: TRBJ2-1; DNA: TGTGCCAGCAGTGACGTTATGACAGGGGGCGATTCCTACAATGAGCAGTTCTTC; CDR3: CASSDVMTGGDSYNEQFF
V: TRBV20-1; D: .; size: .; J: TRBJ2-3; DNA: TGCAGTGCTAGGGGCACAGATACGCAGTATTTT; CDR3: CSARGTDTQYF
V: TRBV6-2/TRBV6-3; D: TRBD2; size: once; J: TRBJ2-3; DNA: TGTGCCAGCAGCTGGGCAGCGGGACTAGCGGGAGTAAAGGGCGCAGATACGCAGTATTTT; CDR3: CASSWAAGLAGVKGADTQYF
V: TRBV27; D: .; size: once; J: TRBJ1-5; DNA: TGTGCCAGCAGTCCCTCCGGGAACCAGCCCCAGCATTTT; CDR3: CASSPSGNQPQHF
V: TRBV20-1; D: .; size: .; J: TRBJ1-2; DNA: TGCAGTGCTCTAGGGGATACCACGGTCTATGGCTACACCTTC; CDR3: CSALGDTTVYGYTF
V: TRBV6-5; D: .; size: once; J: TRBJ1-2; DNA: TGTGCCAGCAGTACTACCACAGGGACTTATGGCTACACCTTC; CDR3: CASSTTTGTYGYTF
V: TRBV18; D: .; size: few; J: TRBJ1-4; DNA: TGTGCCAGCTCACCCTCGCGGGGTAATGAAAAACTGTTTTTT; CDR3: CASSPSRGNEKLFF
V: TRBV7-9; D: .; size: .; J: TRBJ2-1; DNA: TGTGCCAGCAGCCTCCGGGACTTTTCCTACAATGAGCAGTTCTTC; CDR3: CASSLRDFSYNEQFF
V: TRBV6-2/TRBV6-3; D: .; size: .; J: TRBJ2-1; DNA: TGTGCCAGCAGTCCTCGCCTCAATGAGCAGTTCTTC; CDR3: CASSPRLNEQFF
V: TRBV28; D: .; size: .; J: TRBJ2-5; DNA: TGTGCCAGCAGTTCTAAAACCCAAGAGACCCAGTACTTC; CDR3: CASSSKTQETQYF
V: TRBV27; D: .; size: .; J: TRBJ2-1; DNA: TGTGCCAGCAGTTTAGGTCAGGGGAATGAGCAGTTCTTC; CDR3: CASSLGQGNEQFF
V: TRBV7-6; D: .; size: once; J: TRBJ2-7; DNA: TGTGCCAGCACCGACGGCCCCATAGGGGCCTACGAGCAGTACTTC; CDR3: CASTDGPIGAYEQYF
V: TRBV6-2/TRBV6-3; D: .; size: .; J: TRBJ2-7; DNA: TGTGCCAGCAGCCCCCCGGCAGGGAGGTACTACGAGCAGTACTTC; CDR3: CASSPPAGRYYEQYF
V: TRBV5-1; D: .; size: .; J: TRBJ2-5; DNA: TGCGCCAGCGCGGATTATCAGGGTCTGTTGGAGACCCAGTACTTC; CDR3: CASADYQGLLETQYF
V: TRBV12-3/TRBV12-4; D: TRBD1; size: .; J: TRBJ2-1; DNA: TGTGCCAGCAGTACAGGGGCCAAGGGCAATGAGCAGTTCTTC; CDR3: CASSTGAKGNEQFF
V: TRBV15; D: .; size: few; J: TRBJ2-5; DNA: TGTGCCACCAGCCCCCAAACAGGGTTTGCGGAAGAGACCCAGTACTTC; CDR3: CATSPQTGFAEETQYF
V: TRBV28; D: .; size: .; J: TRBJ2-3; DNA: TGTGCCAGCAGTTTAGGCAAGACAGATACGCAGTATTTT; CDR3: CASSLGKTDTQYF
V: TRBV12-3/TRBV12-4; D: TRBD1; size: .; J: TRBJ2-2; DNA: TGTGCCAGCAGTCCGGACAGGGTCTCCACCGGGGAGCTGTTTTTT; CDR3: CASSPDRVSTGELFF
V: TRBV12-3/TRBV12-4; D: .; size: .; J: TRBJ1-1; DNA: TGTGCCAGCACCCCTCGGACTGAAGCTTTCTTT; CDR3: CASTPRTEAFF